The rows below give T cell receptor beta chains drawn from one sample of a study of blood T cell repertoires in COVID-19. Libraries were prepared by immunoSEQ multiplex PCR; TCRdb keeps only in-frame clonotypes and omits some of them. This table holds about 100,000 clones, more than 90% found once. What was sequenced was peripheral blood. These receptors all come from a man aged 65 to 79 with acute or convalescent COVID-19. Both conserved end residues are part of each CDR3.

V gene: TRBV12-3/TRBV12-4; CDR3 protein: CASSQGAGQFF
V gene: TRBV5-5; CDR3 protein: CASSRGAGDEQYF
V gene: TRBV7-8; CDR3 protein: CASSERTGVFGNQPQHF
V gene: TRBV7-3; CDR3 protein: CASRLSGTDITGELFF
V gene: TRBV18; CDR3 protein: CASSRTDRGPNEQYF
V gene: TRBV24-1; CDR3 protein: CATSSADTQYF
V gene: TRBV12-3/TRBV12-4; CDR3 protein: CASSLGTPYEQYF
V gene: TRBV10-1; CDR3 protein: CASSSRTGSNEQFF
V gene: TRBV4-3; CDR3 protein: CASSLIVLDFNEQFF
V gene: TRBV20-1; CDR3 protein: CSARPVDTQYF
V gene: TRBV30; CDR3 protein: CAWRRGNSNTGELFF
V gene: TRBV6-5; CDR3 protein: CASSYGGRGEKLFF
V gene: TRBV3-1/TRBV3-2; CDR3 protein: CASSQLWGPGYEKLFF
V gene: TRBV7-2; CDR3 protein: CASSLSGSSYEQYF
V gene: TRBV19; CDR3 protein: CASGSPEGFYNEQFF
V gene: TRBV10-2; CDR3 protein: CASSVQGVYQETQYF
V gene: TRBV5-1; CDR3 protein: CASSLPGGGKTQYF
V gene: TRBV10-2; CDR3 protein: CASSWTAITYEQYF
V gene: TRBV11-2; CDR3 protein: CASSPAGLADYNEQFF
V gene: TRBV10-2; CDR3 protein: CASSESSGQDYGYTF